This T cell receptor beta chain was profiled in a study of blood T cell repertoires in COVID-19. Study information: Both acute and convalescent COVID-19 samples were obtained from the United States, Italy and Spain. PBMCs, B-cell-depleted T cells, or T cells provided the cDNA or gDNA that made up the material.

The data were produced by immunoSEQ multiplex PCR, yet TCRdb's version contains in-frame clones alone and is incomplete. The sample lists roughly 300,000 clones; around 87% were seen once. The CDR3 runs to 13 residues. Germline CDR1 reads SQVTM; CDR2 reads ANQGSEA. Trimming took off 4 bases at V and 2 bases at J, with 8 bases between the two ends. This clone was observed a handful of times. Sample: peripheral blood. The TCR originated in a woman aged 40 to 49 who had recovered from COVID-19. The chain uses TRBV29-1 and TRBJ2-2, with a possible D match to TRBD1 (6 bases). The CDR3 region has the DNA TGCAGCGTTGGACAGGCTAACACCGGGGAGCTGTTTTTT. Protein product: CSVGQANTGELFF.